The T cell receptor (beta chain) described here comes from a study of identical twins. This clonotype was counted a few times. TCRdb reprocessed the 5' RACE reads via MiXCR and lists one record per CDR3 protein. In the table there are some 300,000 distinct CDR3 sequences, around 12% of which are singletons. CDR1 MGHDK and CDR2 SYGVNS come from the germline V gene. The CDR3 loop spans 12 amino acids. These data are also associated with another study on yellow fever vaccine responses in identical twins.

The sequence came from a woman aged 18-30 years in good health. Material for sequencing was CD8+ T cells sorted from blood. The chain couples TRBV25-1 to TRBJ2-1; no reliable D call. CDR3 loop: CAAGRVGDEQFF. In DNA form, the CDR3 reads TGTGCTGCTGGAAGGGTTGGGGATGAGCAGTTCTTC.